The sequence of this TCR beta chain was determined in a study of CD8 T cells in ankylosing spondylitis. Whole-study findings and limits: Reactive arthritis synovial fluid and blood were previously reported to contain some motif variants. In ankylosing spondylitis blood, a motif of roughly eight highly homologous TCR beta variants appeared characteristic. Enrichment of disease-linked clones was reportedly significant in matched ankylosing spondylitis synovial fluid.

The V segment lost 7 bases and the J segment 5 bases; nucleotides outside the gene matches: 7. The CDR3 length is 13 residues. The V gene's germline CDR1 is DFQATT and CDR2 SNEGSKA (reference sequence). Quantitative 5'-RACE with molecular barcodes was used to make the TCR beta libraries. TCRdb ran MiXCR on the 5' RACE reads and lists one entry per CDR3 protein. The data contain approximately 340,000 distinct CDR3 sequences, approximately 14% of them singletons. To note about this clonotype: Its antigen is unidentified.

This chain connects TRBV20-1 to TRBJ2-1; 8 nucleotides match TRBD1. This TCR derives from a male donor with ankylosing spondylitis or in good health (not recorded which). The specimen was blood, either unsorted or a sorted T cell fraction (not recorded which). The CDR3 DNA follows: TGCAGTGGAAGGACAGGGAACAACAATGAGCAGTTCTTC. Protein product: CSGRTGNNNEQFF.